The rows below give T cell receptor beta chains drawn from one sample of a study of early T cells in non-severe SARS-CoV-2 infection. TCRdb reanalysed the 5' RACE reads using MiXCR and keeps one entry per CDR3 protein. The sample lists 98,000 or so distinct CDR3 sequences; around 10% were seen once. Source material: whole blood. The receptors derive from an adult who was a healthcare worker with PCR-confirmed SARS-CoV-2 infection or an uninfected control (not recorded which). The CDR3 runs from the conserved cysteine through the conserved F or W. The D gene is left open where the match is weak. Clone size is stated in some rows and not others, as once, few, many or a class when expanded.

clone_size,v_call,d_call,j_call,cdr3_nt,cdr3_aa
few,TRBV29-1,-,TRBJ2-5,TGCAGCCTCAGCTTAGACCAAGAGACCCAGTACTTC,CSLSLDQETQYF
many,TRBV5-1,-,TRBJ1-3,TGCGCCAGCAGCTTGGATCAGGGAAATGGAAACACCATATATTTT,CASSLDQGNGNTIYF
-,TRBV20-1,TRBD1,TRBJ2-1,TGCAGTGCTAGGGGACAGGGATACAATGAGCAGTTCTTC,CSARGQGYNEQFF
-,TRBV9,-,TRBJ2-6,TGTGCCAGCAGCAACTCTGGGGCCAACGTCCTGACTTTC,CASSNSGANVLTF
-,TRBV6-1,TRBD2,TRBJ2-1,TGTGCCAGCTCGCCGGGACTAGCGGGTCTTGAGCAGTTCTTC,CASSPGLAGLEQFF
-,TRBV23-1,TRBD1,TRBJ1-5,TGCGCCAGCAGTCAGCCCAGGGACAGGGGAGTCGGCAATCAGCCCCAGCATTTT,CASSQPRDRGVGNQPQHF
-,TRBV28,-,TRBJ1-5,TGTGCCAGCACTGGGGCCAATCAGCCCCAGCATTTT,CASTGANQPQHF
many,TRBV11-2,-,TRBJ1-4,TGTGCCAGCAGCTTAGTCGCCGGGGCGCGGGGTGAAAAACTGTTTTTT,CASSLVAGARGEKLFF
few,TRBV29-1,TRBD2,TRBJ2-7,TGCAGCGTTGAATCGGGCGGGGGGTTCTCCTACGAGCAGTACTTC,CSVESGGGFSYEQYF
few,TRBV18,-,TRBJ1-5,TGTGCCAGCTCACCAGTGGGGGGACCTCAGCCCCAGCATTTT,CASSPVGGPQPQHF
-,TRBV7-6,-,TRBJ1-2,TGTGCCAGCAGCTTGAAGGGTAGGGGTAACTATGGCTACACCTTC,CASSLKGRGNYGYTF
many,TRBV28,-,TRBJ1-2,TGTGCCAGCAGTTTTCTGGCGGGGACGTTGAACTATGGCTACACCTTC,CASSFLAGTLNYGYTF
-,TRBV10-2,TRBD1,TRBJ1-5,TGCGCCAGCAGTCCGCCTATTACAGGGGTCCCTCAGCCCCAGCATTTT,CASSPPITGVPQPQHF
few,TRBV5-1,-,TRBJ2-7,TGCGCCAGCAGCTTATTCGGGCAGCCCTACGAGCAGTACTTC,CASSLFGQPYEQYF
-,TRBV7-3,TRBD1,TRBJ2-4,TGTGCCAGCAGCGCGACAGGGGATCTAGCCAAAAACATTCAGTACTTC,CASSATGDLAKNIQYF
-,TRBV29-1,-,TRBJ2-1,TGCAGCGAGGCGACTCCCGGGAATGAGCAGTTCTTC,CSEATPGNEQFF
many,TRBV5-4,-,TRBJ1-1,TGTGCCAGCACCTTCCAGCTAGGGACTGAAGCTTTCTTT,CASTFQLGTEAFF
few,TRBV11-2,TRBD1,TRBJ2-2,TGTGCCAGCAGCTCAACAGGGGGTCGGAACACCGGGGAGCTGTTTTTT,CASSSTGGRNTGELFF
-,TRBV5-1,TRBD1,TRBJ2-1,TGCGCCAGCAGCTTGGAGGGACAGGGGTCCTACAGTGAGCAGTTCTTC,CASSLEGQGSYSEQFF
many,TRBV20-1,-,TRBJ2-7,TGCAGTGCCATTAGGGGGAGGACAGGTCCCCGCTACGAGCAGTACTTC,CSAIRGRTGPRYEQYF
many,TRBV20-1,TRBD1,TRBJ2-7,TGCAGTGCTAGGAAACCGGGGGACAGGGACGAGCAGTACTTC,CSARKPGDRDEQYF
many,TRBV5-6,-,TRBJ2-7,TGTGCCAGCAGCTTGGCCCCCGGGACACCATACGAGCAGTACTTC,CASSLAPGTPYEQYF
few,TRBV6-5,-,TRBJ1-1,TGTGCCAGCAGGACTCGTCGGGGCACTGAAGCTTTCTTT,CASRTRRGTEAFF
-,TRBV28,-,TRBJ2-5,TGTGCCAGCAGTTCCCCCGGCCCCATCTCCCAGTACTTC,CASSSPGPISQYF
-,TRBV18,TRBD1,TRBJ1-2,TGTGCCAGCTCACCCCCAGGGACAGACCATGGCTACACCTTC,CASSPPGTDHGYTF
-,TRBV5-1,-,TRBJ1-3,TGCGCCAGCGCATTCGAGGGAGATGACACCATATATTTT,CASAFEGDDTIYF
-,TRBV24-1,-,TRBJ2-6,TGTGCCACCGGATCAGCTAGCTCTGGGGCCAACGTCCTGACTTTC,CATGSASSGANVLTF
-,TRBV7-9,-,TRBJ1-2,TGTGCCAGCAGCCCCGGCGGGGGGCGAAACTATGGCTACACCTTC,CASSPGGGRNYGYTF